This T cell receptor beta chain was captured by sequencing in a study of shared clonotypes between healthy human individuals. The method was immunoSEQ multiplex PCR; TCRdb's version includes in-frame clones alone and lacks a portion of them. Among nearly 750,000 clones, around 77% were seen once, and the ten largest hold under 2%. Trimming left V 0 bases short and J 2 bases short, with 18 bases between. CDR1 is SGHTS, CDR2 YDEGEE, per germline. The CDR3 totals 18 residues. The clonotype originates from a woman in her twenties or thirties in good health. Sequenced: memory CD4+ T cells sorted from blood. Sample subset: CD45RA-negative fraction. This sequence joins TRBV5-8 and TRBJ2-1, with D maybe TRBD1 (5 bases). CDR3 residues: CASSLATQTDPTYNEQFF. CDR3 nucleotides: TGTGCCAGCAGCTTGGCCACCCAGACAGACCCTACCTACAATGAGCAGTTCTTC.